The clone carrying this TCR beta chain has a single count. Libraries were prepared by immunoSEQ multiplex PCR; TCRdb keeps only in-frame clonotypes and omits some of them. The profile shows more than 85,000 clones, about 89% of them singletons. This sample is part of a study of PD-L1 blockade in urothelial cancer. Germline V gene sequence: CDR1 PRHDT, CDR2 FYEKMQ (reference sequence). V was pared by 5 bases and J by 9 bases, with 7 bases of the junction left unmatched. The length of the CDR3 is 13 residues. This TCR was recovered from a woman of 80 years or more with urothelial cancer. The J gene is TRBJ2-1, the V gene TRBV13, with 7 bases fitting TRBD1. This material consisted of PBMCs, taken around atezolizumab (anti-PD-L1) treatment. The CDR3 reads CASSKTGTREQFF. The CDR3 bases are TGTGCCAGCAGCAAGACAGGGACCCGTGAGCAGTTCTTC.